This T cell receptor beta chain was sequenced in a study of blood T cell repertoires in COVID-19. Study overall: Samples representing acute and convalescent COVID-19 were sourced from the United States, Italy and Spain. PBMCs, B-cell-depleted T cells, or T cells provided the cDNA or gDNA that made up the material.

In the authors' workflow: Estimated nucleated cell counts came from reference gene primer amplification. Method: immunoSEQ multiplex PCR; TCRdb's copy keeps in-frame clones and lacks some. Clone size and V and J calls were adopted from that table, with D and trimming inferred from the DNA. The repertoire includes 140,000 to 150,000 clones, 60% to 85% of them detected once, and roughly 17% sits in the top ten. J lost 2 bases, V lost 6 bases, and 8 bases had no gene match. The CDR3 extends over 17 amino acids. Germline lookup yields CDR1 SNHLY and CDR2 FYNNEI. V usage is TRBV2 and J usage is TRBJ2-2, with TRBD2 matching 11 bases. Sequenced sample: peripheral blood. This receptor was identified in a man aged 45-65 years with acute or convalescent COVID-19. CDR3 DNA sequence: TGTGCCAGCAGGACACTAGCGGGGGCCCTTAACACCGGGGAGCTGTTTTTT. Amino acids: CASRTLAGALNTGELFF. The whole variable domain, remainder taken from reference TRBV2 and TRBJ2-2, is EPEVTQTPSHQVTQMGQEVILRCVPISNHLYFYWYRQILGQKVEFLVSFYNNEISEKSEIFDDQFSVERPDGSNFTLKIRSTKLEDSAMYFCASRTLAGALNTGELFFGEGSRLTVL.